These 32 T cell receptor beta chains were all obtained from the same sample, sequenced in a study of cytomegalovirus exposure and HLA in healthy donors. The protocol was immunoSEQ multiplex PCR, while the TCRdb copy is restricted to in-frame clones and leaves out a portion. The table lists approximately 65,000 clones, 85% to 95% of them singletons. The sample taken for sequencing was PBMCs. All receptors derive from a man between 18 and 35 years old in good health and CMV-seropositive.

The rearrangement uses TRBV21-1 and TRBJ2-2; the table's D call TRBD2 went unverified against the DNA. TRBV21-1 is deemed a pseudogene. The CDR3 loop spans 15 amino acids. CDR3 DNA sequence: TGTGCCAGCAGCAAACTAGCGGTAAACACCGGGGAGCTGTTTTTT. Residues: CASSKLAVNTGELFF.

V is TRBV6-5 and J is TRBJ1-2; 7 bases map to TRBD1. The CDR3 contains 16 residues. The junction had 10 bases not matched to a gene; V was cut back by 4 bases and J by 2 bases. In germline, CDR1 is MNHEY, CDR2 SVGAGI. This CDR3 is CASSWTGEISNYGYTF. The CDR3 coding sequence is TGTGCCAGCAGTTGGACAGGAGAGATTTCAAACTATGGCTACACCTTC.

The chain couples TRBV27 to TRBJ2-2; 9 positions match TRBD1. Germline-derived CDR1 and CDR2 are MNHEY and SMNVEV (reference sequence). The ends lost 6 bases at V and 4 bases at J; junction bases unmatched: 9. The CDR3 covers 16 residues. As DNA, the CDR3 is TGTGCCAGCAGACAGGCCGGACAGGGGATCACCGGGGAGCTGTTTTTT. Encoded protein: CASRQAGQGITGELFF.

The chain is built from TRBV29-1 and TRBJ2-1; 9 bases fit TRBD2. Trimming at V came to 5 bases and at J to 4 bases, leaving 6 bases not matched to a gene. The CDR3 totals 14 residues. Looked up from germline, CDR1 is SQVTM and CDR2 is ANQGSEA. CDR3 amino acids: CSVTASGAYNEQFF. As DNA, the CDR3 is TGCAGCGTTACGGCTAGCGGGGCTTACAATGAGCAGTTCTTC.

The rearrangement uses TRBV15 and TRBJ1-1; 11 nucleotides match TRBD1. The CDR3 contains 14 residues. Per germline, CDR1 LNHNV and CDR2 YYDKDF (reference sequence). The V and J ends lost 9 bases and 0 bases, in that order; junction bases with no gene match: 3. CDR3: CATRTGGMNTEAFF. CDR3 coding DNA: TGTGCCACGCGGACAGGGGGCATGAACACTGAAGCTTTCTTT.

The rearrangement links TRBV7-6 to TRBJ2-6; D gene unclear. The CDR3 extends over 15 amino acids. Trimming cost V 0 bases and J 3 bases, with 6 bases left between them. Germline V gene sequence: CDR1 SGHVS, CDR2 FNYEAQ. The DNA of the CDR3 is TGTGCCAGCAGCTTAGCGCGAGGTGGGGCCAACGTCCTGACTTTC. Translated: CASSLARGGANVLTF.

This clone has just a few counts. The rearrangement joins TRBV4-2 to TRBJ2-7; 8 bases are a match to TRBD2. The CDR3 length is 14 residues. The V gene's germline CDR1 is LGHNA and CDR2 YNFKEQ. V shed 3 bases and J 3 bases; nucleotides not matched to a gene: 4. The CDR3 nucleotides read TGTGCCAGCAGCCAGCGGGAGGACTACTACGAGCAGTACTTC. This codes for CASSQREDYYEQYF.

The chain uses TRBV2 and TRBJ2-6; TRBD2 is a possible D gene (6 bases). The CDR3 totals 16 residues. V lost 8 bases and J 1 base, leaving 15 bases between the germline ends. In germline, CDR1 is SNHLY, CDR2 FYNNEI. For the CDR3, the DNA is TGTGCCAGCGGGGGGTCGCTAGTATCTGGGGCCAACGTCCTGACTTTC. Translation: CASGGSLVSGANVLTF.

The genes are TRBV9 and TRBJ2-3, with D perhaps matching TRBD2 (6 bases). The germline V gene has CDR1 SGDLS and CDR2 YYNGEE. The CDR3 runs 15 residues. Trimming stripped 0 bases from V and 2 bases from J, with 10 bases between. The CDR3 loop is CASSVAGSPTDTQYF. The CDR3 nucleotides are TGTGCCAGCAGCGTAGCCGGGAGCCCCACAGATACGCAGTATTTT.

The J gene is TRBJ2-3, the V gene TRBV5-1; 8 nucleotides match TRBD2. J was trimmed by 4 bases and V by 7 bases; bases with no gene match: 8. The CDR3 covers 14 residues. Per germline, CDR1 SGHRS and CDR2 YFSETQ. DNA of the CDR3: TGCGCCAGCGCTAAGACTAGCGAGTCAGATACGCAGTATTTT. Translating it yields CASAKTSESDTQYF.

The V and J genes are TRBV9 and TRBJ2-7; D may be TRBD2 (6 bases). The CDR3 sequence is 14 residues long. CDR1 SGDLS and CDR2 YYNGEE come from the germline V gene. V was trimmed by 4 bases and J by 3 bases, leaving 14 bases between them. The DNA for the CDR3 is TGTGCCAGCAGCCCACGAGCGGGCAACTACGAGCAGTACTTC. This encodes CASSPRAGNYEQYF.

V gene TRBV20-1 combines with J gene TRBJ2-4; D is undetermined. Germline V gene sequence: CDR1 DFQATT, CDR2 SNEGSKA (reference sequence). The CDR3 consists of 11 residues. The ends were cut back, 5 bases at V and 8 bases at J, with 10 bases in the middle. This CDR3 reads CSAQGRDIQYF. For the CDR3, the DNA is TGCAGTGCTCAAGGCCGGGACATTCAGTACTTC.

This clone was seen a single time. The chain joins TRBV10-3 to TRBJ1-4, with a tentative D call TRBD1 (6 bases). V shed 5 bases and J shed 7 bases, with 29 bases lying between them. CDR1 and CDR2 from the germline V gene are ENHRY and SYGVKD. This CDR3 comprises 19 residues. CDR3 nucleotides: TGTGCCATCAGTTGGCTAAGGACAAGGGGGTCGAAAATGAGTGAAAAACTGTTTTTT. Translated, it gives CAISWLRTRGSKMSEKLFF.

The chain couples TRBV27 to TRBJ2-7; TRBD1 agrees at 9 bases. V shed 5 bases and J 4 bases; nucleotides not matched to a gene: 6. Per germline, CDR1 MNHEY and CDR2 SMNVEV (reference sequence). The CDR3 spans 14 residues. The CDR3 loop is CASSHTGGGYEQYF. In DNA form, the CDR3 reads TGTGCCAGCAGTCACACAGGGGGCGGGTACGAGCAGTACTTC.

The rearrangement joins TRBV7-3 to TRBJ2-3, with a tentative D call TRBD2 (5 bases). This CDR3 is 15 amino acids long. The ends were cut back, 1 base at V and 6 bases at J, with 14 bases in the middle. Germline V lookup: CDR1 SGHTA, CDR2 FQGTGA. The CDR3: CASSLIGTPSDTQYF. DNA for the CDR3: TGTGCCAGCAGCTTAATCGGTACTCCTAGCGATACGCAGTATTTT. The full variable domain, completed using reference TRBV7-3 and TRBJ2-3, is GAGVSQTPSNKVTEKGKYVELRCDPISGHTALYWYRQSLGQGPEFLIYFQGTGAADDSGLPNDRFFAVRPEGSVSTLKIQRTERGDSAVYLCASSLIGTPSDTQYFGPGTRLTVL.

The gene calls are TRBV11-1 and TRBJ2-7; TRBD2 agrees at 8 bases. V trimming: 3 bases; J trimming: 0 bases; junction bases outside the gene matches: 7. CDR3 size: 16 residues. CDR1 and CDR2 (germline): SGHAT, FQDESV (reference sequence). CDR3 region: CASSLGLVSGSYEQYF. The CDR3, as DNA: TGTGCCAGCAGCTTGGGACTAGTATCGGGCTCCTACGAGCAGTACTTC. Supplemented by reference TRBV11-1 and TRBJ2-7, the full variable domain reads EAEVAQSPRYKITEKSQAVAFWCDPISGHATLYWYRQILGQGPELLVQFQDESVVDDSQLPKDRFSAERLKGVDSTLKIQPAELGDSAMYLCASSLGLVSGSYEQYFGPGTRLTVT.

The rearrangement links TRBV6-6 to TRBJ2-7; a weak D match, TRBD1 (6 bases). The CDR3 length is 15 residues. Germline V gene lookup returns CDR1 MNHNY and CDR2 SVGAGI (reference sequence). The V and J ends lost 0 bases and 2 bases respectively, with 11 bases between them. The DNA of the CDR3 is TGTGCCAGCAGTTACTCAGGGGGTTTGGCCTACGAGCAGTACTTC. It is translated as CASSYSGGLAYEQYF.

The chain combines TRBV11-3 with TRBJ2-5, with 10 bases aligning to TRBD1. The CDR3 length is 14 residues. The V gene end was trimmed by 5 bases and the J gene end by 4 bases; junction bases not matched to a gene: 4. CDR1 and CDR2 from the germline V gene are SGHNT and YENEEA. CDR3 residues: CASSDRGRGETQYF. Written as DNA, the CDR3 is TGTGCCAGCAGCGACAGGGGGCGAGGAGAGACCCAGTACTTC.

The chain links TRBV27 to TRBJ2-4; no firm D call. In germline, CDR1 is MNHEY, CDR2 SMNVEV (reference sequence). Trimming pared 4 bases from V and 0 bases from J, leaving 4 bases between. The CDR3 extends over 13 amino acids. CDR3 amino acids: CASSYLAKNIQYF. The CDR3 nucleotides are TGTGCCAGCAGTTATCTAGCCAAAAACATTCAGTACTTC.

Written as DNA, the CDR3 is TGCGCCAGCAGCTTGGGGTCGGGAGCAACAGATACGCAGTATTTT. Translated: CASSLGSGATDTQYF. The chain uses TRBV5-1 and TRBJ2-3; weak D call: TRBD2 (6 bases). Trimming took off 0 bases at V and 3 bases at J, with 11 bases between the two ends. CDR1 and CDR2 from the germline V gene are SGHRS and YFSETQ. CDR3 size: 15 residues. The full variable domain, in which reference TRBV5-1 and TRBJ2-3 provide the parts outside the CDR3, is KAGVTQTPRYLIKTRGQQVTLSCSPISGHRSVSWYQQTPGQGLQFLFEYFSETQRNKGNFPGRFSGRQFSNSRSEMNVSTLELGDSALYLCASSLGSGATDTQYFGPGTRLTVL.

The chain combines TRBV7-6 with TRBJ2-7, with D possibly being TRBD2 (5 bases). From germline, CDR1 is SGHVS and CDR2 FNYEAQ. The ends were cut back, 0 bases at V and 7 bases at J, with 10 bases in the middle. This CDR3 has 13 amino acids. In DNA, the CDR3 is TGTGCCAGCAGCTTAGCGCAAGGCGGGGAGCAGTACTTC. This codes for CASSLAQGGEQYF.

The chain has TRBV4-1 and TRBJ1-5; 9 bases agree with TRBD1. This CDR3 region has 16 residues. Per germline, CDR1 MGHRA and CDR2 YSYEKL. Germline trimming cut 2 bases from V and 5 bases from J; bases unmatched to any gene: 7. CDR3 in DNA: TGCGCCAGCAGCCAAATACCGGGACAGGGACATCAGCCCCAGCATTTT. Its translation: CASSQIPGQGHQPQHF.

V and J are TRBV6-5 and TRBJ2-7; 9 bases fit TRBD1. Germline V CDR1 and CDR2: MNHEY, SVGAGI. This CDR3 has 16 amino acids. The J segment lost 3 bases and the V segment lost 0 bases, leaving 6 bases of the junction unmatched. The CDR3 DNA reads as TGTGCCAGCAGTTACTCGACAGGGGGGGATTACTACGAGCAGTACTTC. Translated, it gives CASSYSTGGDYYEQYF.

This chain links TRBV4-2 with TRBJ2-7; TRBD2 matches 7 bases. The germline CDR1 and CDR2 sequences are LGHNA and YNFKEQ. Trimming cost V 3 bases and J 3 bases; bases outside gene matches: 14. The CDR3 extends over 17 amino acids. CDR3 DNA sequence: TGTGCCAGCAGCCACGCCGCCCTGGGAGGGGAATACTACGAGCAGTACTTC. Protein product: CASSHAALGGEYYEQYF.

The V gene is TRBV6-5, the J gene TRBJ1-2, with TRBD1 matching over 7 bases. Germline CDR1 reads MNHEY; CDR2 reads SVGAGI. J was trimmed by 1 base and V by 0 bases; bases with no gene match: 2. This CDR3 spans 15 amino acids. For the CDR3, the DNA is TGTGCCAGCAGTTACTCGACAGGGAGTAACTATGGCTACACCTTC. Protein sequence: CASSYSTGSNYGYTF.

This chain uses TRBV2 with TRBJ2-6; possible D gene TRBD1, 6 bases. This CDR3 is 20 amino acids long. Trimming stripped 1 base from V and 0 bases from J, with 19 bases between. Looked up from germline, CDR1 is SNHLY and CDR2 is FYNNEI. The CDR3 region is CASSEVGQRTASSGANVLTF. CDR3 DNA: TGTGCCAGCAGTGAAGTCGGACAGCGAACAGCCAGCTCTGGGGCCAACGTCCTGACTTTC.

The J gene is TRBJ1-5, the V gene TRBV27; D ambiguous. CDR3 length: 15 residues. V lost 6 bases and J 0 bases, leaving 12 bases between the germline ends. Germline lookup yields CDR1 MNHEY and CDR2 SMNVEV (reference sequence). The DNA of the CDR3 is TGTGCCAGCAGCCCGGAGGGCCATAGCAATCAGCCCCAGCATTTT. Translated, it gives CASSPEGHSNQPQHF.

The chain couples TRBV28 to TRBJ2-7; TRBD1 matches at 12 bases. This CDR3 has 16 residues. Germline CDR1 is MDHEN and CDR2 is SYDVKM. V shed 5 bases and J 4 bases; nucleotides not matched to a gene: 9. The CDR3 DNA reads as TGTGCCAGCAGTCTCAAACCGGGACAGGGGGCGTACGAGCAGTACTTC. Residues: CASSLKPGQGAYEQYF.

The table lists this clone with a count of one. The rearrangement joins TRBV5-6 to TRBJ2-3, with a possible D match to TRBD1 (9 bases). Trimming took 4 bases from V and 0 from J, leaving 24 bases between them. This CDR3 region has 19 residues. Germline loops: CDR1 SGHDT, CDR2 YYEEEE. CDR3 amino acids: CASSGDRDFSSGSTDTQYF. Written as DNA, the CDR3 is TGTGCCAGCAGCGGGGACAGGGACTTCTCTAGCGGGAGCACAGATACGCAGTATTTT. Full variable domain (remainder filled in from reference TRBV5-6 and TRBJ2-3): DAGVTQSPTHLIKTRGQQVTLRCSPKSGHDTVSWYQQALGQGPQFIFQYYEEEERQRGNFPDRFSGHQFPNYSSELNVNALLLGDSALYLCASSGDRDFSSGSTDTQYFGPGTRLTVL.

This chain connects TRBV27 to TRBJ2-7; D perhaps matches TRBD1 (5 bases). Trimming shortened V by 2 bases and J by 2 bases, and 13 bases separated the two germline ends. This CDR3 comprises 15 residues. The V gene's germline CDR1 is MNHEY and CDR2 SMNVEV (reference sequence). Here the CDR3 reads CASSLNLDTPYEQYF. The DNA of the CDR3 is TGTGCCAGCAGTTTAAACCTGGACACTCCCTACGAGCAGTACTTC.

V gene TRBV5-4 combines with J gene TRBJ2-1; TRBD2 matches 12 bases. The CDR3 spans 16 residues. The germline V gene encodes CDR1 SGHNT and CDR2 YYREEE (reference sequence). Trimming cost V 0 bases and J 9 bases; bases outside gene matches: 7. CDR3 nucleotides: TGTGCCAGCAGCTTGGCAACTAGCGGGAGGAACGGTGAGCAGTTCTTC. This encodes CASSLATSGRNGEQFF.

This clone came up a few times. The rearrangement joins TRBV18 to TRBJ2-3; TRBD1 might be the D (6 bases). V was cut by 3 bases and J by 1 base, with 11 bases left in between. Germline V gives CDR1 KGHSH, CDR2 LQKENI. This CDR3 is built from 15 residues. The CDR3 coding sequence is TGTGCCAGCTCACCGACAGGCCTCCGCACAGATACGCAGTATTTT. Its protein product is CASSPTGLRTDTQYF.